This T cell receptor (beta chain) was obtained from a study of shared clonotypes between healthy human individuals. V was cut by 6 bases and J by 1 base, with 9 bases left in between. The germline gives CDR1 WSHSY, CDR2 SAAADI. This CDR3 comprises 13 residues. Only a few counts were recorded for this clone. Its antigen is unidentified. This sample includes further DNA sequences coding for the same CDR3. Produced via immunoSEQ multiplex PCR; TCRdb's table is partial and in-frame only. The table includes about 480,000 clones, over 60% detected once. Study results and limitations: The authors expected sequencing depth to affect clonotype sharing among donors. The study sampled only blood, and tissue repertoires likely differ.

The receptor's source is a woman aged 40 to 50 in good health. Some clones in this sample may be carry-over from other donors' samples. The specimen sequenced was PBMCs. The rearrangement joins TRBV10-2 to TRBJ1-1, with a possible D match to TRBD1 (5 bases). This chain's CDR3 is CASSTQGNTEAFF. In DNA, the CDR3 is TGCGCCAGCAGCACTCAGGGGAACACTGAAGCTTTCTTT.